Following are 9 T cell receptor beta chains from one sample sequenced in a study of blood T cell repertoires in COVID-19. Sequencing used immunoSEQ multiplex PCR; TCRdb keeps in-frame clones, though not all of them. Counted here are under 80,000 clones, approximately 80% occurring once; the ten biggest clones make up about 5.3%. The specimen was peripheral blood. These receptors were taken from a man between 65 and 85 years old with acute or convalescent COVID-19.

V gene TRBV5-1 combines with J gene TRBJ2-1; tentative D call: TRBD2 (5 bases). The length of the CDR3 is 16 residues. Trimming removed 1 base from V and 1 base from J, with 12 bases in between. CDR1 and CDR2 from the germline V gene are SGHRS and YFSETQ. The CDR3 DNA is TGCGCCAGCAGCTTGTCGGGGAGCGCATCCTACAATGAGCAGTTCTTC. This encodes CASSLSGSASYNEQFF.

This chain uses TRBV5-5 with TRBJ2-7; D remains ambiguous. Trimming pared 2 bases from V and 2 bases from J, leaving 11 bases between. Germline-derived CDR1 and CDR2 are SGHKS and YYEKEE (reference sequence). The CDR3 runs 14 residues. The CDR3 here is CASSFDDIAYEQYF. DNA for the CDR3: TGTGCCAGCAGCTTTGATGACATAGCCTACGAGCAGTACTTC.

The V gene is TRBV21-1, the J gene TRBJ1-1. TRBV21-1 is labeled a pseudogene. The CDR3 is made up of 10 amino acids. The CDR3 loop is CATRDTEAFF. As DNA, the CDR3 is TGTGCCACCCGGGACACTGAAGCTTTCTTT.

This chain joins TRBV9 and TRBJ2-3, with D tentatively TRBD2 (6 bases). CDR3 length equals 14 residues. V dropped 3 bases and J dropped 5 bases, with 13 bases sitting between them. The germline CDR1 and CDR2 sequences are SGDLS and YYNGEE. CDR3 nucleotides: TGTGCCAGCAGCGCCGGGAGTAGAGGAGATACGCAGTATTTT. It translates to CASSAGSRGDTQYF.

The chain joins TRBV5-4 to TRBJ2-2; D is possibly TRBD1 (5 bases). This CDR3 has 13 amino acids. The ends were cut back, 4 bases at V and 7 bases at J, with 11 bases in the middle. Germline-derived CDR1 and CDR2 are SGHNT and YYREEE (reference sequence). CDR3 sequence (DNA): TGTGCCAGCAGCGCCCCTAGGGGCGGGGAGCTGTTTTTT. Its protein is CASSAPRGGELFF.

The rearrangement links TRBV3-1 (or the pseudogene TRBV3-2) to TRBJ2-1; TRBD2 agrees at 14 bases. There are 15 residues in the CDR3. V was pared by 6 bases and J by 5 bases, with 3 bases of the junction left unmatched. Germline assignment: CDR1 LGHDT and CDR2 YNNKEL (reference sequence). The CDR3 DNA reads TGTGCCAGCAGTTTGACTAGCGGGGGGGACAATGAGCAGTTCTTC. Residues: CASSLTSGGDNEQFF.

The chain recombines TRBV3-1 (or the pseudogene TRBV3-2) with TRBJ2-5, with D possibly being TRBD2 (7 bases). This CDR3 comprises 16 residues. Germline CDR1 and CDR2: LGHDT and YNNKEL (reference sequence). Trimming pared 4 bases from V and 7 bases from J, leaving 22 bases between. In nucleotides, the CDR3 is TGTGCCAGCAGCCCCTCTGTGGCGGGGGCCGGCCGGACCCAGTACTTC. Translation gives CASSPSVAGAGRTQYF.

This chain connects TRBV11-2 to TRBJ2-1; 15 positions match TRBD2. Losses at the gene ends were 1 base for V and 10 bases for J; bases not matched to a gene: 11. Germline V gives CDR1 SGHAT, CDR2 FQNNGV. This CDR3 is built from 18 residues. The CDR3 coding sequence is TGTGCCAGCAGCTTAGCCCCCCCCGGACTAGCGGGGGGGGGCGAGCAGTTCTTC. Protein: CASSLAPPGLAGGGEQFF. Supplemented by reference TRBV11-2 and TRBJ2-1, the full variable domain reads EAGVAQSPRYKIIEKRQSVAFWCNPISGHATLYWYQQILGQGPKLLIQFQNNGVVDDSQLPKDRFSAERLKGVDSTLKIQPAKLEDSAVYLCASSLAPPGLAGGGEQFFGPGTRLTVL.

This chain connects TRBV6-5 to TRBJ1-2, with a weak D call TRBD1 (5 bases). The germline V and J ends were trimmed by 10 bases and 0 bases, with 18 bases remaining between them. The CDR3 sequence is 15 residues long. The V gene's germline CDR1 is MNHEY and CDR2 SVGAGI. In DNA, the CDR3 is TGTGCCACTTGGGGGGGGGATCCCTCTAACTATGGCTACACCTTC. Translated: CATWGGDPSNYGYTF.